What follows are 12 T cell receptor beta chains derived from one specimen sequenced in a study of read filtering for tumor transcriptome and immune sequencing. The library was built from roughly 400 ng RNA with molecular barcoded adaptors for alpha/delta and beta/gamma chains. One entry per CDR3 protein, called by TCRdb with MiXCR from the reads. This sample yields 100,000 to 150,000 distinct CDR3 sequences, of which approximately 13% are seen a single time; 11% belongs to the top ten. Sequencing was performed on a population of CD138-negative cells sorted from bone marrow. Every receptor here comes from a donor aged 40 or over with multiple myeloma.

In this sample, this clonotype turned up many times. The CDR3 reads CASSFESGNTIYF. The CDR3 DNA reads TGTGCCAGCAGCTTTGAGTCTGGAAACACCATATATTTT. J is TRBJ1-3 and V is TRBV7-9; no firm D call. V lost 3 bases and J lost 1, with 4 bases in between. This CDR3 has 13 amino acids. CDR1 is SEHNR and CDR2 is FQNEAQ in the germline V gene (reference sequence). Full variable domain (rest looked up from reference TRBV7-9 and TRBJ1-3): DTGVSQNPRHKITKRGQNVTFRCDPISEHNRLYWYRQTLGQGPEFLTYFQNEAQLEKSRLLSDRFSAERPKGSFSTLEIQRTEQGDSAMYLCASSFESGNTIYFGEGSWLTVV.

This chain uses TRBV20-1 with TRBJ2-5; no definite D call. V dropped 4 bases and J dropped 1 base, with 19 bases sitting between them. From germline, CDR1 is DFQATT and CDR2 SNEGSKA (reference sequence). The CDR3 sequence is 16 residues long. The CDR3 loop is CSAIKPYRGSQETQYF. CDR3 bases: TGCAGTGCTATCAAACCCTATAGAGGATCCCAAGAGACCCAGTACTTC.

Notes on this clonotype: A single base separates this from a much larger clone, so it may be a read error. The chain recombines TRBV11-2 with TRBJ2-5, with 7 nucleotides matching TRBD1. CDR3 size: 12 residues. CDR1 is SGHAT and CDR2 is FQNNGV in the germline V gene. V lost 5 bases to trimming and J lost 9 bases; unmatched junction nucleotides: 6. The CDR3 coding sequence is TGTGCCAGCAGCGACAGGGACAGCCCCCAGTACTTC. Translated, it gives CASSDRDSPQYF.

In its sample, this clonotype was seen many times. J is TRBJ2-1 and V is TRBV27, with TRBD2 matching 11 bases. The V and J ends lost 1 base and 6 bases, in that order; junction bases with no gene match: 11. From germline, CDR1 is MNHEY and CDR2 SMNVEV (reference sequence). The CDR3 has 18 amino acids. The CDR3 DNA reads TGTGCCAGCAGTTTATACCGTCTAGCGGGAGGTTCGGTCAATGAGCAGTTCTTC. It translates to CASSLYRLAGGSVNEQFF.

This clonotype has just a few counts. Possible read error: a much larger clone is one base away. The chain combines TRBV12-3 or TRBV12-4 with TRBJ2-1; D gene unclear. CDR3 length equals 13 residues. Here the CDR3 DNA reads TGTGCCAGCAGTGGCCCATGGTACAATGGGCAGTTCTTC. Amino acid sequence: CASSGPWYNGQFF.

This clonotype was seen at least ten times. This chain joins TRBV3-1 and TRBJ1-1, with D possibly matching TRBD1 (5 bases). The CDR3 consists of 17 residues. The V gene's germline CDR1 is LGHDT and CDR2 YNNKEL (reference sequence). V was shortened by 0 bases and J by 1 base, with 15 bases between the two germline ends. CDR3 amino acids: CASSQDLGQLQNTEAFF. The DNA of the CDR3 is TGTGCCAGCAGCCAAGATTTAGGACAACTACAGAACACTGAAGCTTTCTTT.

At least ten counts were recorded for this clonotype. This chain links TRBV20-1 with TRBJ2-5; perhaps TRBD2 as D (6 bases). CDR3 length: 12 amino acids. Germline V gene lookup returns CDR1 DFQATT and CDR2 SNEGSKA (reference sequence). Trimming took 5 bases from V and 7 from J, leaving 14 bases between them. The CDR3 protein is CSAPSDGGTQYF. Here the CDR3 DNA reads TGCAGTGCTCCTAGCGATGGCGGGACCCAGTACTTC.

This clonotype has ten or more counts. V gene TRBV12-3 or TRBV12-4 combines with J gene TRBJ1-5; D is unclear. The CDR3 totals 14 residues. Trimming cost V 6 bases and J 0 bases, with 9 bases left between them. Written as DNA, the CDR3 is TGTGCCAGCAGACCTGACACTAGCAATCAGCCCCAGCATTTT. Protein sequence: CASRPDTSNQPQHF.

This clonotype was found many times. The rearrangement links TRBV28 to TRBJ1-1, with 8 nucleotides matching TRBD1. The CDR3 runs 15 residues. The ends lost 6 bases at V and 0 bases at J; junction bases unmatched: 6. CDR1 is MDHEN and CDR2 is SYDVKM in the germline V gene. CDR3 bases: TGTGCCAGCAGGCCCGGACAGGGTATGAACACTGAAGCTTTCTTT. Translation: CASRPGQGMNTEAFF.

This clonotype was recorded many times. The rearrangement links TRBV5-1 to TRBJ2-2; possible D gene TRBD2, 5 bases. The CDR3 spans 16 residues. Germline values: CDR1 SGHRS, CDR2 YFSETQ. V shed 4 bases and J shed 4 bases, with 17 bases lying between them. CDR3 region: CASSPERTDSTGELFF. DNA of the CDR3: TGCGCCAGCAGCCCGGAAAGGACGGACTCCACCGGGGAGCTGTTTTTT.

Comment on this clonotype: This may come from a read error, since a much larger clone is one base off. In this CDR3 the conserved last residue, phenylalanine or tryptophan, is missing, so a read error is likely. The V call is TRBV12-3 or TRBV12-4, the J call TRBJ2-1; no firm D call. V was cut by 5 bases and J by 2 bases, with 13 bases left in between. The CDR3 is 15 amino acids. The DNA of the CDR3 is TGTGCCAGCAGTCCCCTGAGAGGAGCCTACAATGAGCAGTTCTTA. Its translation is CASSPLRGAYNEQFL.

This clonotype was detected many times. V usage is TRBV6-4 and J usage is TRBJ2-1; 9 nucleotides agree with TRBD2. The CDR3 has 15 residues. Germline lookup yields CDR1 MRHNA and CDR2 SNTAGT. With V trimmed by 6 bases and J by 2 bases, 5 bases remained unmatched. The CDR3 region has the DNA TGTGCCAGCAGCGTACTAGCGGGCACCTACAATGAGCAGTTCTTC. Translation: CASSVLAGTYNEQFF.